This TCR beta chain stems from a study of PD-1 blockade in classical Hodgkin lymphoma. Whole-study results and caveats: The study reported lower baseline TCR diversity in newly diagnosed patients than in healthy donors. CD4+ TCR diversity, unlike CD8+, climbed significantly by C4D1.

Germline V gives CDR1 SQVTM, CDR2 ANQGSEA. V was trimmed by 0 bases and J by 1 base, leaving 19 bases between them. The CDR3 has 17 residues. Using immunoSEQ multiplex PCR, the repertoire was profiled, and TCRdb retains in-frame clones only, with some absent. The sample yields 35,000 to 45,000 clones, just over 85% seen once. For this clone: The antigen is undetermined.

Every patient experienced relapse after autologous stem cell transplantation, and brentuximab vedotin exposure varied. This sample comprised peripheral blood mononuclear cells (PBMCs), obtained before the second cycle of nivolumab. This chain joins TRBV29-1 and TRBJ2-7, with D possibly being TRBD2 (6 bases). The sequence was obtained from a human donor with classical Hodgkin lymphoma. For the CDR3, the DNA is TGCAGCGTTGAAGACCCCCATAGCGGCAAACCTTCCTACGAGCAGTACTTC. This translates into CSVEDPHSGKPSYEQYF.